The 15 T cell receptor beta chains reported below all come from one sample, sequenced in a study of T cells in Graves' hyperthyroidism and ophthalmopathy. Amplification of TCR beta CDR3 regions used RNA as the template. HTBI primers were employed in a first-round RT-PCR of the TCR CDR3. TCRdb reanalysed the multiplex PCR reads using MiXCR and keeps one entry per CDR3 protein. The sample has 500,000 to 750,000 distinct CDR3 sequences, approximately 14% seen once. Sequencing was performed on blood. These receptors were taken from a young woman with Graves' ophthalmopathy.

The chain employs TRBV30 and TRBJ2-3; tentative D call: TRBD2 (6 bases). The CDR3 is 16 residues long. V was clipped by 5 bases and J by 2 bases, with 20 bases between them. Germline V gives CDR1 GTSNPN, CDR2 SVGIG (reference sequence). CDR3 DNA sequence: TGTGCCTGGGACAGTCTGGGGCGGGGTTACACAGATACGCAGTATTTT. This translates into CAWDSLGRGYTDTQYF.

Many counts were recorded for this clonotype. V is TRBV7-3 and J is TRBJ2-3, with a tentative D call TRBD2 (6 bases). The germline V gene encodes CDR1 SGHTA and CDR2 FQGTGA. The CDR3 length is 13 residues. Trimming left V 5 bases short and J 4 bases short, with 10 bases between. Here the CDR3 reads CASSPGGADTQYF. The CDR3 DNA reads as TGTGCCAGCAGCCCCGGCGGGGCAGATACGCAGTATTTT.

A word on this clonotype: A much bigger clone sits one base away, suggesting this may be a read error. The chain carries TRBV6-5 and TRBJ2-1; tentatively, D is TRBD2 (6 bases). Germline-derived CDR1 and CDR2 are MNHEY and SVGAGI. The length of the CDR3 is 16 residues. CDR3 residues: CASSDSRTNPYNEQFF. CDR3 in DNA: TGTGCCAGCAGTGACTCAAGGACTAACCCCTACAATGAGCAGTTCTTC.

In its sample, this clonotype was seen many times. The chain carries TRBV6-2 or TRBV6-3 and TRBJ2-3; 9 bases agree with TRBD2. CDR3 length equals 18 residues. The V segment lost 0 bases and the J segment 4 bases; nucleotides outside the gene matches: 11. The V gene's germline CDR1 is MNHEY and CDR2 SVGEGT. The CDR3 DNA sequence: TGTGCCAGCAGTTACTCAGTTAGGGACTTAGCGGGAGCAGATACGCAGTATTTT. Translation gives CASSYSVRDLAGADTQYF.

This clonotype showed up many times. The V gene is TRBV6-1, the J gene TRBJ2-7, with D possibly being TRBD2 (5 bases). In germline, CDR1 is MNHNS, CDR2 SASEGT. CDR3 length equals 15 residues. Trimming left V 5 bases short and J 3 bases short, with 17 bases between. CDR3 region: CASSSYGLRDYEQYF. The DNA for the CDR3 is TGTGCCAGCAGTTCGTATGGGCTGAGGGACTACGAGCAGTACTTC.

The chain links TRBV24-1 to TRBJ2-3, with 8 bases aligning to TRBD1. Germline V gene sequence: CDR1 KGHDR, CDR2 SFDVKD. After removal of 3 bases from V and 2 bases from J, the junction contained 6 bases not matched to a gene. CDR3 length equals 16 residues. The CDR3 spells CATSDVGQGHTDTQYF. The CDR3 coding sequence is TGTGCCACCAGTGATGTAGGACAGGGTCACACAGATACGCAGTATTTT.

A remark on this clonotype: This may come from a read error, since a much larger clone is one base off. The CDR3 DNA follows: TGTGCCTGGAGCCTCCCTGACAGGGGTCCCCCCTACGAGCAGTTCTTC. Amino acid sequence: CAWSLPDRGPPYEQFF. This rearrangement joins TRBV30 to TRBJ2-1, with TRBD1 matching 8 bases. Germline CDR1 is GTSNPN and CDR2 is SVGIG (reference sequence). With V trimmed by 3 bases and J by 10 bases, 17 bases remained unmatched. The CDR3 contains 16 residues.

The genes are TRBV9 and TRBJ2-3; D ambiguous. This CDR3 comprises 12 residues. V was pared by 7 bases and J by 1 base, with 7 bases between. CDR1 SGDLS and CDR2 YYNGEE come from the germline V gene. This CDR3 is CASATGTDTQYF. In nucleotides, the CDR3 is TGTGCCAGCGCAACAGGCACAGATACGCAGTATTTT.

This clonotype was picked up many times. V usage is TRBV20-1 and J usage is TRBJ2-1; no clear D gene. CDR1 is DFQATT and CDR2 is SNEGSKA in the germline V gene (reference sequence). V was trimmed by 4 bases and J by 8 bases, leaving 15 bases between them. The CDR3 consists of 13 residues. The CDR3 region is CSAISAGQDEQFF. The CDR3 DNA reads as TGCAGTGCTATAAGCGCAGGTCAAGATGAGCAGTTCTTC.

CDR3 coding DNA: TGTGCCAGCTCACCTCCGGGACTAGCGGGAGTCGGGGCCCGAGAGACCCAGTACTTC. Its protein is CASSPPGLAGVGARETQYF. J is TRBJ2-5 and V is TRBV7-2; 14 nucleotides line up with TRBD2. V shed 8 bases, J shed 4 bases, and the junction held 18 bases outside the gene matches. This CDR3 has 19 residues. Germline V lookup: CDR1 SGHTA, CDR2 FQGNSA. The complete variable domain, with remaining parts taken from reference TRBV7-2 and TRBJ2-5, reads GAGVSQSPSNKVTEKGKDVELRCDPISGHTALYWYRQSLGQGLEFLIYFQGNSAPDKSGLPSDRFSAERTGGSVSTLTIQRTQQEDSAVYLCASSPPGLAGVGARETQYFGPGTRLLVL.

Only one count was recorded for this clonotype. The chain has TRBV11-3 and TRBJ2-1, with 15 bases that match TRBD2. With 5 bases clipped from V and 0 bases from J, the junction kept 8 bases outside the gene matches. The germline V gene encodes CDR1 SGHNT and CDR2 YENEEA. The CDR3 runs 19 residues. CDR3 DNA: TGTGCCAGCAGCATCGGGACTAGCGGGAGGCCAGGCTCCTACAATGAGCAGTTCTTC. Translating it yields CASSIGTSGRPGSYNEQFF.

This clonotype was recorded at least ten times. The chain couples TRBV20-1 to TRBJ1-2; possibly TRBD1 for D (6 bases). The CDR3 contains 13 residues. CDR1 is DFQATT, CDR2 SNEGSKA, per germline (reference sequence). The CDR3 DNA sequence: TGCAGGGGATCGACTGGACAGACCTATGGCTACACCTTC. Translated, it gives CRGSTGQTYGYTF.

This clonotype has a count of ten or more. The chain uses TRBV28 and TRBJ2-3, with D uncertain. Germline V lookup: CDR1 MDHEN, CDR2 SYDVKM. Deletions cut 3 bases from V and 3 bases from J, with 7 bases between. This CDR3 contains 13 residues. CDR3 in amino acids: CASSFPRTDTQYF. DNA for the CDR3: TGTGCCAGCAGTTTTCCCCGGACAGATACGCAGTATTTT.

This clonotype was seen many times. The genes are TRBV2 and TRBJ2-3, with 7 bases matching TRBD2. Germline V CDR1 and CDR2: SNHLY, FYNNEI. The CDR3 has 16 residues. V trimming: 4 bases; J trimming: 3 bases; junction bases outside the gene matches: 10. The CDR3 sequence is CASSATAGEGTDTQYF. The CDR3 DNA sequence: TGTGCCAGCAGTGCGACGGCGGGAGAGGGGACAGATACGCAGTATTTT.

Comment on this clonotype: One base away lies a much larger clone, so this may be a sequencing read error. The rearrangement links TRBV7-8 to TRBJ1-5; D is ambiguous. The CDR3 loop spans 15 amino acids. Germline CDR1 is SGHVS and CDR2 is FQNEAQ. The V end lost 5 bases, the J end lost 1 base, and 12 bases lay between the germline ends. Written as DNA, the CDR3 is TGTGCCAGCAGCCAGTGGGGAGGAAGCAATCAGCCCCAGCATTTT. Encoded protein: CASSQWGGSNQPQHF.